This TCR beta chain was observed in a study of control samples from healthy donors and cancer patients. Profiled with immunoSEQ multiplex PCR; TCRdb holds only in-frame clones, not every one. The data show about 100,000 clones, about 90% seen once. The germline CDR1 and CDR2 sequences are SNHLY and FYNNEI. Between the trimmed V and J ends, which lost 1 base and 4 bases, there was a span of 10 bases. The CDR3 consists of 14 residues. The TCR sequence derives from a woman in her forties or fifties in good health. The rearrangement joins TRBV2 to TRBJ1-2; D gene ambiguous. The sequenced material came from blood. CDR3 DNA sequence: TGTGCCAGCAGTGAAGGGCAGAGAGCCTATGGCTACACCTTC. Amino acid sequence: CASSEGQRAYGYTF.